The 29 T cell receptor beta chains listed next were all sequenced from one sample in a study of tissue T cells after allogeneic stem cell transplantation. The assay was immunoSEQ multiplex PCR, and TCRdb's table has in-frame clones only and misses some. The data contain approximately 6,100 clones, roughly 45% of them singletons. Time point described: mouse harvest day 7 after allogeneic transplant. The graft held 10^6 splenic CD5+ T cells and 10^7 T-cell-depleted bone marrow cells. The sequenced material came from skin. The receptor source for this set is a female BALB/c mouse given C57BL/6 T cells with graft-versus-host disease after an allogeneic hematopoietic cell transplant.

As regards this clone: Each gene name is a mouse one. The read ends 1 residue early relative to the CDR3; the germline J gene fills the gap. V is TRBV13-2 and J is TRBJ2-4, with a tentative D call TRBD1 (5 bases). V lost 2 bases and J lost 4, with 5 bases in between. This CDR3 contains 12 residues. In germline, CDR1 is NNHNN, CDR2 SYGAGS (reference sequence). The CDR3 bases that were read are TGTGCCAGCGGTGAGACAGAAAACACCTTGTAC. Protein sequence: CASGETENTLY. The entire CDR3 sequence reads CASGETENTLYF.

As concerns this clone: Mouse names are used for the genes. The read finishes 1 residue shy of the CDR3 end, and the germline J gene is used to complete it. The chain employs TRBV26 and TRBJ2-5; 8 positions match TRBD1. The germline CDR1 and CDR2 sequences are KGHPV and FQNQEV (reference sequence). The CDR3 length is 14 residues. With 3 bases clipped from V and 5 bases from J, the junction kept 4 bases outside the gene matches. CDR3 DNA, as far as it was read: TGTGCCAGCAGTCTTCCCGGGACAGGAGACACCCAGTAC. Translating gives CASSLPGTGDTQY. The complete CDR3 protein is CASSLPGTGDTQYF. The complete variable domain, with remaining parts taken from reference TRBV26 and TRBJ2-5, reads NSKVIQTPRYLVKGQGQKAKMRCIPEKGHPVVFWYQQNKNNEFKFLINFQNQEVLQQIDMTEKRFSAECPSNSPCSLEIQSSEAGDSALYLCASSLPGTGDTQYFGPGTRLLVL.

This clone has just a few counts. The genes and germline here are from mouse. The sequenced fragment ends 1 residue before the CDR3 boundary, so the rest is inferred from the germline J gene. The gene calls are TRBV4 and TRBJ1-2; D perhaps matches TRBD1 (6 bases). The CDR3 sequence is 13 residues long. Germline CDR1 LGHDT, CDR2 YNNKQL (reference sequence). Trimming shortened V by 5 bases and J by 0 bases, and 7 bases separated the two germline ends. CDR3 sequence: CASSRTANSDYTF. The sequenced CDR3 bases are TGTGCCAGCAGCCGGACAGCAAACTCCGACTACACC.

Details on this clone: The germline and genes are mouse ones. Read sequence stops 1 residue before the CDR3 end, and the germline J gene provides the missing end. V is TRBV13-1 and J is TRBJ1-4, with 8 bases identical to TRBD1. CDR3 length: 13 amino acids. The germline V gene has CDR1 NSHNY and CDR2 SYGAGN. With 5 bases clipped from V and 7 bases from J, the junction kept 4 bases outside the gene matches. The covered CDR3 bases are TGTGCCAGCAGGAAACAGGGGGGCGAAAGATTATTT. This translates into CASRKQGGERLF. The CDR3 as a whole reads CASRKQGGERLFF.

In its sample, this clone was seen a few times. Gene names and germline match the mouse. CDR3 bases read: TGTGCCAGCAGTTTCGGGGGCTATGAACAGTAC. It specifies CASSFGGYEQY. The CDR3, in full, reads CASSFGGYEQYF. The V gene is TRBV14, the J gene TRBJ2-7; D is perhaps TRBD1 or TRBD2 (5 bases each). The CDR3 is cut off 1 residue early in the read; its end comes from the germline J gene. Trimming removed 1 base from V and 3 bases from J, with 5 bases in between. Germline V CDR1 and CDR2: SGHDT, FRDEAV. This CDR3 spans 12 amino acids.

To note about this clone: The listed genes are named as in mouse. The CDR3 goes on 1 residue after the read ends, and that part is filled in from the germline J gene. This rearrangement joins TRBV3 to TRBJ2-2, with TRBD2 identical over 8 bases. The CDR3 length is 16 residues. The ends lost 1 base at V and 0 bases at J; junction bases unmatched: 1. CDR1 and CDR2 (germline): SNHLY, FYNGKV (reference sequence). CDR3: CASSLGWGANTGQLYF. The DNA read from the CDR3 is TGTGCCAGCAGCTTAGGCTGGGGGGCAAACACCGGGCAGCTCTAC.

In its sample, this clone was seen a few times. Mouse germline and gene names are used. The sequenced part of the CDR3 DNA is TGCTCCAGCAGTCAAGTGGGGGAGGGACAGTAC. This translates into CSSSQVGEGQY. The whole CDR3 reads CSSSQVGEGQYF. The chain has TRBV23 and TRBJ2-7; TRBD2 is the table's D call and was not checked against the DNA. The CDR3 end is not reached by the read, which stops 1 residue before it; the germline J gene fills it in. The germline V gene has CDR1 KGHTA and CDR2 FQNQQP. The CDR3 has 12 residues.

Regarding this clone: All gene names here are mouse names. The read halts 1 residue ahead of the CDR3 end, with the missing end drawn from the germline J gene. The J gene is TRBJ2-7, the V gene TRBV23; TRBD2, the table's D call, lacks a check against the DNA. This CDR3 spans 14 amino acids. Per the germline V gene, CDR1 is KGHTA and CDR2 is FQNQQP. The DNA read from the CDR3 is TGCTCCAGCAGTCAATCAGCTGGGGGGGATGAACAGTAC. The encoded protein is CSSSQSAGGDEQY. The entire CDR3 protein reads CSSSQSAGGDEQYF.

This clone came up a few times. Gene names follow the mouse nomenclature. The sequenced part of the CDR3 DNA is TGTGCAAGCAGCTCGACAGTTTCTGGAAATACGCTCTAT. Translation gives CASSSTVSGNTLY. The CDR3 in full is CASSSTVSGNTLYF. The gene calls are TRBV16 and TRBJ1-3; D may be TRBD1 (5 bases). The CDR3 end lies 1 residue beyond the end of the read and is filled in from the germline J gene. Germline loops: CDR1 SGHSA, CDR2 FRNQAP. The CDR3 contains 14 residues. V lost 4 bases and J lost 0, with 7 bases in between. Looking up the rest from reference TRBV16 and TRBJ1-3 gives the full variable domain: NAGVIQTPRHKVTGKGQEATLWCEPISGHSAVFWYRQTIVQGLEFLTYFRNQAPIDDSGMPKERFSAQMPNQSHSTLKIQSTQPQDSAVYLCASSSTVSGNTLYFGEGSRLIVV.

This clone was observed a few times. Here the gene names and germline are mouse. The read halts 1 residue ahead of the CDR3 end, with the missing end drawn from the germline J gene. The chain employs TRBV26 and TRBJ1-4; D call uncertain. The CDR3 extends over 16 amino acids. V was pared by 6 bases and J by 0 bases, with 14 bases between. Germline assignment: CDR1 KGHPV and CDR2 FQNQEV (reference sequence). The CDR3 sequence: CASSPHPTLSNERLFF. The CDR3 bases that were read are TGTGCCAGCAGCCCCCACCCAACCCTTTCCAACGAAAGATTATTT. The whole variable domain, filled in from reference TRBV26 and TRBJ1-4, reads NSKVIQTPRYLVKGQGQKAKMRCIPEKGHPVVFWYQQNKNNEFKFLINFQNQEVLQQIDMTEKRFSAECPSNSPCSLEIQSSEAGDSALYLCASSPHPTLSNERLFFGHGTKLSVL.

Concerning this clone itself: The gene symbols are mouse symbols. The covered CDR3 bases are TGTGCCAGCAGTTCGAGGGAGTCCAACGAAAGATTATTT. This codes for CASSSRESNERLF. The complete CDR3 reads CASSSRESNERLFF. The chain employs TRBV22 and TRBJ1-4. The CDR3 end falls 1 residue outside the read, so it is completed with the germline J gene. TRBV22 is shown as a pseudogene. The CDR3 is 14 amino acids.

With respect to this clone: The gene names given are mouse names. The CDR3 is cut off 1 residue early in the read; its end comes from the germline J gene. The chain couples TRBV13-2 to TRBJ1-3, with TRBD1 matching over 8 bases. The J segment lost 0 bases and the V segment lost 2 bases, leaving 4 bases of the junction unmatched. The CDR3 has 16 residues. Germline V lookup: CDR1 NNHNN, CDR2 SYGAGS (reference sequence). CDR3 protein: CASGEPGQDSGNTLYF. Incomplete CDR3 DNA: TGTGCCAGCGGTGAACCGGGACAGGATTCTGGAAATACGCTCTAT.

This clone was picked up one time. The genes and germline here are from mouse. CDR3 bases read: TGTGCAAGCAGCTTATTTGGGGGAAGTGCAGAAACGCTGTAT. Translating it yields CASSLFGGSAETLY. The entire CDR3 reads CASSLFGGSAETLYF. This rearrangement joins TRBV16 to TRBJ2-3; D perhaps matches TRBD2 (6 bases). With the read ending 1 residue before the CDR3 end, the germline J gene is used to fill in that end. V was shortened by 2 bases and J by 0 bases, with 9 bases between the two germline ends. This CDR3 has 15 amino acids. Germline loops: CDR1 SGHSA, CDR2 FRNQAP.

In regard to this clone: Genes here carry mouse names. Sequencing ends 1 residue short of the CDR3 end; the germline J gene provides the rest. The chain has TRBV12-1 and TRBJ2-3, with 9 bases lining up with TRBD2. The CDR3 has 15 residues. Germline V gene sequence: CDR1 SGHSN, CDR2 HYEKVE. Trimming removed 2 bases from V and 0 bases from J; junction bases left unmatched: 2. The sequenced part of the CDR3 DNA is TGTGCCAGCTCTCGGGACTGGGATAGTGCAGAAACGCTGTAT. Amino acid sequence: CASSRDWDSAETLY. The whole CDR3 region reads CASSRDWDSAETLYF.

This clone was counted a few times. The genes and germline here are from mouse. The CDR3 loop is CASSLGFSNERLFF. Partial CDR3 DNA: TGTGCCAGCAGTCTGGGGTTTTCCAACGAAAGATTATTT. V gene TRBV26 combines with J gene TRBJ1-4; D is undetermined. The CDR3 end is not reached by the read, which stops 1 residue before it; the germline J gene fills it in. This CDR3 is built from 14 residues. Per the germline V gene, CDR1 is KGHPV and CDR2 is FQNQEV (reference sequence). Trimming shortened V by 2 bases and J by 0 bases, and 4 bases separated the two germline ends. Full variable domain (rest looked up from reference TRBV26 and TRBJ1-4): NSKVIQTPRYLVKGQGQKAKMRCIPEKGHPVVFWYQQNKNNEFKFLINFQNQEVLQQIDMTEKRFSAECPSNSPCSLEIQSSEAGDSALYLCASSLGFSNERLFFGHGTKLSVL.

About this clone itself: Mouse gene names and germline throughout. The observed sequence ends 1 residue before the CDR3 terminus, with the missing tail filled in from the germline J gene. The rearrangement joins TRBV12-1 to TRBJ2-3; TRBD2 matches at 8 bases. V shed 0 bases and J 0 bases; nucleotides not matched to a gene: 1. This CDR3 is 15 amino acids long. Germline loops: CDR1 SGHSN, CDR2 HYEKVE. The chain's CDR3 is CASSLDWGSAETLYF. The DNA read from the CDR3 is TGTGCCAGCTCTCTCGACTGGGGTAGTGCAGAAACGCTGTAT.

With respect to this clone: Mouse gene names and germline throughout. From the germline J gene comes the end of the CDR3, since the read stops 1 residue before it. The chain is built from TRBV26 and TRBJ2-5, with 8 bases that match TRBD1. The CDR3 has 14 amino acids. V lost 0 bases to trimming and J lost 8 bases; unmatched junction nucleotides: 4. In germline, CDR1 is KGHPV, CDR2 FQNQEV (reference sequence). The CDR3 DNA, read in part, is TGTGCCAGCAGTCTGTCAGGACAGGGAGGCACCCAGTAC. Protein sequence: CASSLSGQGGTQY. In full, the CDR3 is CASSLSGQGGTQYF. Variable domain in full (rest from reference TRBV26 and TRBJ2-5): NSKVIQTPRYLVKGQGQKAKMRCIPEKGHPVVFWYQQNKNNEFKFLINFQNQEVLQQIDMTEKRFSAECPSNSPCSLEIQSSEAGDSALYLCASSLSGQGGTQYFGPGTRLLVL.

The sample holds a few counts of this clone. Mouse gene names apply. CDR3 protein: CASSLSNPFSNERLFF. Incomplete CDR3 DNA: TGTGCCAGCAGTCTGTCGAACCCTTTTTCCAACGAAAGATTATTT. The chain combines TRBV26 with TRBJ1-4, with no clear D. The sequenced fragment ends 1 residue before the CDR3 boundary, so the rest is inferred from the germline J gene. The CDR3 is made up of 16 amino acids. Germline V lookup: CDR1 KGHPV, CDR2 FQNQEV (reference sequence). The germline V and J ends were trimmed by 0 bases and 0 bases, with 8 bases remaining between them.

In the case of this clone: Gene names are the mouse ones. The DNA ends 1 residue before the CDR3 does, and the rest of the CDR3 is filled in from the germline J gene. This specimen includes other DNA sequences encoding the same CDR3. The rearrangement uses TRBV20 and TRBJ2-1, with 7 bases matching TRBD2. Germline lookup yields CDR1 GFQATS and CDR2 STVNSAI. The CDR3 extends over 13 amino acids. The CDR3 DNA, read in part, is TGTGGGGCTCGGGGGGGGGTCTATGCTGAGCAGTTC. Amino acid sequence: CGARGGVYAEQF. The complete CDR3 protein is CGARGGVYAEQFF.

As regards this clone: Gene names denote mouse genes. With the read ending 1 residue before the CDR3 end, the germline J gene is used to fill in that end. The chain combines TRBV12-1 with TRBJ2-4; the D gene is possibly TRBD2 (6 bases). Germline values: CDR1 SGHSN, CDR2 HYEKVE. The V gene lost 0 bases and the J gene lost 0 bases, with 9 bases spanning the gap. This CDR3 region has 15 residues. The CDR3 sequence is CASSLWGSSQNTLYF. CDR3 DNA, as far as it was read: TGTGCCAGCTCTCTCTGGGGGTCTAGTCAAAACACCTTGTAC.

Of note for this clone: Any gene name here is a mouse gene name. The read stops 1 residue short of the end of the CDR3; the missing end is completed from the germline J gene. This rearrangement joins TRBV26 to TRBJ1-6; D is unclear. TRBJ1-6 is reported as an ORF; its role is uncertain. Between the trimmed V and J ends, which lost 3 bases and 0 bases, there was a span of 6 bases. Germline values: CDR1 KGHPV, CDR2 FQNQEV (reference sequence). This CDR3 is built from 15 residues. CDR3 sequence reads: CASSLQNSYNSPLYF. CDR3 DNA (partial): TGTGCCAGCAGTCTCCAGAATTCCTATAATTCGCCCCTCTAC.

Comment on this clone: The germline and genes are mouse ones. The CDR3 region is CASSLDRATEVFF. Incomplete CDR3 DNA: TGTGCCAGCTCTCTCGACAGGGCCACAGAAGTCTTC. J is TRBJ1-1 and V is TRBV12-2; TRBD1 aligns across 7 bases. The sequenced fragment ends 1 residue before the CDR3 boundary, so the rest is inferred from the germline J gene. This CDR3 is 13 amino acids long. CDR1 is SGHLS, CDR2 HYDKME, per germline. With V trimmed by 0 bases and J by 4 bases, 1 base remained unmatched. Looking up the rest from reference TRBV12-2 and TRBJ1-1 gives the full variable domain: NSGVVQSPRYIIKGKGERSILKCIPISGHLSVAWYQQTQGQELKFFIQHYDKMERDKGNLPSRFSVQQFDDYHSEMNMSALELEDSAVYFCASSLDRATEVFFGKGTRLTVV.

On this clone: Gene and germline names: mouse. The sequence runs out 1 residue before the end of the CDR3; the remainder is reconstructed from the germline J gene. The chain couples TRBV3 to TRBJ2-3; tentatively, D is TRBD1 (6 bases). V dropped 7 bases and J dropped 1 base, with 15 bases sitting between them. There are 15 residues in the CDR3. The germline gives CDR1 SNHLY, CDR2 FYNGKV (reference sequence). The CDR3 loop reads CASNREGRRAETLYF. CDR3 bases read: TGTGCCAGCAACAGGGAGGGGCGCCGTGCAGAAACGCTGTAT.

This clone was counted a few times. Mouse gene names apply. The CDR3 loop reads CGARPGANSYNSPLYF. CDR3 DNA (partial): TGTGGTGCTAGGCCAGGGGCGAATTCCTATAATTCGCCCCTCTAC. The chain employs TRBV20 and TRBJ1-6, with D perhaps TRBD1 (6 bases). The CDR3 end is not reached by the read, which stops 1 residue before it; the germline J gene fills it in. TRBJ1-6 is known as an ORF, though its function is uncertain. The germline V gene encodes CDR1 GFQATS and CDR2 STVNSAI. V was trimmed by 2 bases and J by 0 bases, leaving 11 bases between them. This CDR3 has 16 residues.

Only a few counts were recorded for this clone. The gene names given are mouse names. The CDR3 extends 1 residue past the end of the read, so its final part is completed from the germline J gene. The chain recombines TRBV3 with TRBJ2-2; 8 bases are a match to TRBD2. CDR1 is SNHLY and CDR2 is FYNGKV in the germline V gene (reference sequence). V dropped 5 bases and J dropped 1; count of bases not matched to a gene: 3. The CDR3 is 15 residues long. The part of the CDR3 DNA that was read is TGTGCCAGCAGCCCTCTGGGGGGAAACACCGGGCAGCTCTAC. This codes for CASSPLGGNTGQLY. The full CDR3 reads CASSPLGGNTGQLYF. The full variable domain, completed using reference TRBV3 and TRBJ2-2, is GPKVLQIPSHQIIDMGQMVTLNCDPVSNHLYFYWYKQILGQQMEFLVNFYNGKVMEKSKLFKDQFSVERPDGSYFTLKIQPTALEDSAVYFCASSPLGGNTGQLYFGEGSKLTVL.

On this clone: The listed genes are named as in mouse. Coverage ceases 1 residue before the CDR3 finishes, and the germline J gene fills in the end. V usage is TRBV16 and J usage is TRBJ2-5; 11 nucleotides line up with TRBD2. The trim removed 5 bases at V and 4 bases at J, leaving 5 bases unmatched. Germline-derived CDR1 and CDR2 are SGHSA and FRNQAP. The CDR3 loop spans 15 amino acids. CDR3 loop: CASSPRLGGKDTQYF. The CDR3 DNA, read in part, is TGTGCAAGCAGCCCCCGACTGGGGGGGAAAGACACCCAGTAC.

Notes on this clone: The genes and germline here are from mouse. Read data end 1 residue before the CDR3 end; the end is taken from the germline J gene. The rearrangement joins TRBV3 to TRBJ2-1; 10 bases align to TRBD2. The germline V gene has CDR1 SNHLY and CDR2 FYNGKV (reference sequence). J gave up 3 bases and V 5 bases, and 4 bases lay outside the gene matches. This CDR3 comprises 15 residues. The CDR3 loop reads CASSLTGGVYAEQFF. The covered CDR3 bases are TGTGCCAGCAGCCTTACTGGGGGGGTCTATGCTGAGCAGTTC.

For this clone: The genes are named according to mouse. The CDR3 end falls 1 residue outside the read, so it is completed with the germline J gene. The chain combines TRBV26 with TRBJ1-3; D remains ambiguous. Germline values: CDR1 KGHPV, CDR2 FQNQEV (reference sequence). This CDR3 is built from 14 residues. Trimming cost V 2 bases and J 0 bases, with 5 bases left between them. The CDR3 bases that were read are TGTGCCAGCAGTCTGGACAATTCTGGAAATACGCTCTAT. It specifies CASSLDNSGNTLY. The full CDR3 reads CASSLDNSGNTLYF.

This clone was detected a few times. These gene names are mouse names. Read data end 1 residue before the CDR3 end; the end is taken from the germline J gene. The chain is built from TRBV26 and TRBJ1-4, with 12 bases identical to TRBD1. J was trimmed by 6 bases and V by 5 bases; bases with no gene match: 4. The CDR3 sequence is 15 residues long. Germline loops: CDR1 KGHPV, CDR2 FQNQEV (reference sequence). Incomplete CDR3 DNA: TGTGCCAGCAGTGACCGGGACAGGGGGCACGAAAGATTATTT. Translated, it gives CASSDRDRGHERLF. The whole CDR3 is CASSDRDRGHERLFF.